These 20 T cell receptor beta chains share one sample of origin, sequenced in a study of shared clonotypes between healthy human individuals (dated by TCRdb to about 2020). CD8 naive samples consisted of CD45RO-negative cells that were positively selected for CCR7, yielding a CD45RA+CCR7+ population without TemRA cells. Receptors were amplified or captured by the immunoSEQ multiplex PCR assay. TCRdb took this table from immuneACCESS and kept in-frame rearrangements with V and J called. Such tables lack part of the clones; where checked against another copy, unresolved V genes explain under half of the gap, and the rest is unexplained. In this sample the table shows about 2,100,000 clones, about 92% of which occur a single time. 1.7% of the sample is taken by the ten largest. Material: naive CD8+ T cells from PBMCs. Interpreted using the paper, the cell subset or site label stands for: CD45RA+CCR7+. The source is a man younger than 35 in good health. Some clones in this sample may be carry-over from other donors' samples.

Only one count was recorded for this clone. The chain couples TRBV21-1 to TRBJ1-4; whether TRBD1, the table's D call, matches the DNA was not checked. TRBV21-1 represents a pseudogene. The CDR3 contains 15 residues. CDR3 protein: CASSKANSSNEKLFF. The CDR3 coding sequence is TGTGCCAGCAGCAAAGCCAACAGCTCTAATGAAAAACTGTTTTTT.

J is TRBJ2-2 and V is TRBV6-5; the D gene could be TRBD1 or TRBD2 (5 bases each). The germline gives CDR1 MNHEY, CDR2 SVGAGI. The CDR3 spans 14 residues. V was pared by 6 bases and J by 10 bases, with 18 bases between. The CDR3 is CASSDTLGPPELFF. CDR3 nucleotides: TGTGCCAGCAGCGACACCCTGGGACCACCGGAGCTGTTTTTT.

The chain has TRBV28 and TRBJ2-3; 7 bases align to TRBD1. From germline, CDR1 is MDHEN and CDR2 SYDVKM. The junction had 4 bases not matched to a gene; V was cut back by 5 bases and J by 2 bases. The CDR3 has 14 amino acids. The CDR3 sequence: CASSMTGTTDTQYF. The CDR3 DNA reads TGTGCCAGCAGTATGACAGGGACCACAGATACGCAGTATTTT.

This chain uses TRBV7-2 with TRBJ2-5; D is uncertain. Trimming removed 0 bases at V and 2 bases at J, with 7 bases between. CDR3 size: 14 residues. CDR1 SGHTA and CDR2 FQGNSA come from the germline V gene. The CDR3 loop reads CASSLARMQETQYF. In nucleotides, the CDR3 is TGTGCCAGCAGCTTAGCAAGGATGCAAGAGACCCAGTACTTC.

V gene TRBV9 combines with J gene TRBJ2-3; perhaps TRBD1 as D (6 bases). V was cut by 3 bases and J by 4 bases, with 18 bases left in between. The germline CDR1 and CDR2 sequences are SGDLS and YYNGEE. This CDR3 contains 16 residues. The CDR3 here is CASSAGRGMGADTQYF. CDR3 nucleotides: TGTGCCAGCAGCGCCGGTAGGGGGATGGGGGCAGATACGCAGTATTTT.

This chain joins TRBV7-9 and TRBJ2-3; 7 nucleotides align to TRBD2. V lost 5 bases, J lost 0 bases, and 8 bases stayed unmatched. Germline V lookup: CDR1 SEHNR, CDR2 FQNEAQ (reference sequence). The CDR3 consists of 16 residues. The CDR3 reads CASSPGASGSTDTQYF. The DNA of the CDR3 is TGTGCCAGCAGCCCGGGCGCTAGCGGCAGCACAGATACGCAGTATTTT.

CDR3 sequence: CASSQVGGRRETQYF. Written as DNA, the CDR3 is TGTGCCAGCAGCCAAGTTGGGGGTAGGCGAGAGACCCAGTACTTC. V and J are TRBV14 and TRBJ2-5; tentatively, D is TRBD1 or TRBD2 (5 bases each). The V gene's germline CDR1 is SGHDN and CDR2 FVKESK. There are 15 residues in the CDR3. V lost 1 base and J lost 4, with 13 bases in between. Full variable domain (missing parts from reference TRBV14 and TRBJ2-5): EAGVTQFPSHSVIEKGQTVTLRCDPISGHDNLYWYRRVMGKEIKFLLHFVKESKQDESGMPNNRFLAERTGGTYSTLKVQPAELEDSGVYFCASSQVGGRRETQYFGPGTRLLVL.

Of note for this clone: Other DNA sequences in this specimen translate into the identical CDR3. This sequence joins TRBV2 and TRBJ1-3; D is undetermined. V lost 6 bases, J lost 1 base, and 10 bases lay in between. This CDR3 has 14 amino acids. CDR1 and CDR2 (germline): SNHLY, FYNNEI. CDR3 DNA: TGTGCCAGCAGCGAAACAGTTTCTGGAAACACCATATATTTT. Protein product: CASSETVSGNTIYF.

The chain combines TRBV2 with TRBJ1-5; 9 bases are shared with TRBD1. The CDR3 sequence is 15 residues long. With V trimmed by 4 bases and J by 2 bases, 3 bases remained unmatched. Germline lookup yields CDR1 SNHLY and CDR2 FYNNEI. The DNA for the CDR3 is TGTGCCAGCAGTGTAAGGACAGGGGGCAATCAGCCCCAGCATTTT. This translates into CASSVRTGGNQPQHF. Filled out from reference TRBV2 and TRBJ1-5, the complete variable domain reads EPEVTQTPSHQVTQMGQEVILRCVPISNHLYFYWYRQILGQKVEFLVSFYNNEISEKSEIFDDQFSVERPDGSNFTLKIRSTKLEDSAMYFCASSVRTGGNQPQHFGDGTRLSIL.

This rearrangement joins TRBV9 to TRBJ1-1; D is undetermined. V was cut by 4 bases and J by 2 bases, with 6 bases left in between. The length of the CDR3 is 12 residues. Germline CDR1 is SGDLS and CDR2 is YYNGEE. CDR3 amino acids: CASSSPNTEAFF. CDR3 nucleotide sequence: TGTGCCAGCAGCAGCCCTAACACTGAAGCTTTCTTT.

Turning to this clone: Other DNA sequences in this sample translate to the same CDR3. V and J are TRBV27 and TRBJ2-7; 8 nucleotides agree with TRBD2. The V and J ends lost 2 bases and 4 bases, in that order; junction bases with no gene match: 1. The CDR3 sequence is 13 residues long. Germline V gene data show CDR1 as MNHEY and CDR2 as SMNVEV (reference sequence). The CDR3 DNA follows: TGTGCCAGCAGTTTAGCGGGAGGTTACGAGCAGTACTTC. Its protein product is CASSLAGGYEQYF.

This chain links TRBV11-2 with TRBJ2-4, with a possible D match to TRBD1 (5 bases). V gave up 5 bases and J gave up 8 bases, with 16 bases separating them. Germline lookup yields CDR1 SGHAT and CDR2 FQNNGV. The CDR3 runs to 14 residues. This chain's CDR3 is CASSLREIPDIQYF. The DNA of the CDR3 is TGTGCCAGCAGCCTCAGGGAAATCCCGGACATTCAGTACTTC.

This clone was counted between two and nine times. V gene TRBV5-8 combines with J gene TRBJ2-7; D is tentatively TRBD1 or TRBD2 (5 bases each). The germline CDR1 and CDR2 sequences are SGHTS and YDEGEE. Trimming removed 4 bases from V and 5 bases from J, with 19 bases in between. The CDR3 covers 15 residues. CDR3 loop: CASSRPTRGVDEQYF. The CDR3, as DNA: TGTGCCAGCAGCCGCCCTACAAGGGGAGTTGACGAGCAGTACTTC.

This chain uses TRBV4-2 with TRBJ2-5; D may be TRBD1 (5 bases). There are 13 residues in the CDR3. V lost 2 bases, J lost 2 bases, and 6 bases lay in between. Per germline, CDR1 LGHNA and CDR2 YNFKEQ. This CDR3 is CASSQRGQETQYF. The CDR3 DNA sequence: TGTGCCAGCAGCCAAAGGGGACAAGAGACCCAGTACTTC.

The chain has TRBV10-3 and TRBJ1-1; no clear D. Per germline, CDR1 ENHRY and CDR2 SYGVKD. The CDR3 has 15 amino acids. Trimming removed 3 bases from V and 4 bases from J, with 15 bases in between. The CDR3 loop reads CAISDRGWPGTEAFF. The CDR3 nucleotides read TGTGCCATCAGTGACCGTGGATGGCCCGGCACTGAAGCTTTCTTT.

On this clone: A much larger clone differs by one base, so this may be a read error. The chain has TRBV11-2 and TRBJ2-7; D not certain. This CDR3 spans 11 amino acids. Germline values: CDR1 SGHAT, CDR2 FQNNGV. Trimming cost V 5 bases and J 1 base, with 3 bases left between them. The CDR3 bases are TGTGCCAGCAGCATTTCCTACGAGCAGTACTTC. Amino acid sequence: CASSISYEQYF.

The genes are TRBV6-1 and TRBJ2-2; weak D call: TRBD1 (5 bases). The CDR3 spans 15 residues. CDR1 and CDR2 (germline): MNHNS, SASEGT. V gave up 2 bases and J gave up 5 bases, with 12 bases separating them. The CDR3 nucleotides are TGTGCCAGCAGTGAATGGGGCAGGATTACCGGGGAGCTGTTTTTT. Translated, it gives CASSEWGRITGELFF.

The chain employs TRBV19 and TRBJ2-2; D is uncertain. V lost 1 base and J lost 2, with 14 bases in between. CDR3 size: 17 residues. Looked up from germline, CDR1 is LNHDA and CDR2 is SQIVND (reference sequence). The CDR3 coding sequence is TGTGCCAGTAGTATAGGTCAGCCTTGGGGTAACACCGGGGAGCTGTTTTTT. Translating gives CASSIGQPWGNTGELFF. Complete variable domain (other parts from reference TRBV19 and TRBJ2-2): DGGITQSPKYLFRKEGQNVTLSCEQNLNHDAMYWYRQDPGQGLRLIYYSQIVNDFQKGDIAEGYSVSREKKESFPLTVTSAQKNPTAFYLCASSIGQPWGNTGELFFGEGSRLTVL.

This sequence joins TRBV7-8 and TRBJ2-3, with 7 bases that match TRBD1. This CDR3 contains 17 residues. With 5 bases clipped from V and 4 bases from J, the junction kept 15 bases outside the gene matches. In germline, CDR1 is SGHVS, CDR2 FQNEAQ. The CDR3 region is CASSLRAGGELSDTQYF. The CDR3 nucleotides are TGTGCCAGCAGCCTCCGGGCAGGGGGTGAGCTGTCAGATACGCAGTATTTT.

The chain couples TRBV7-8 to TRBJ2-6, with unresolved D. Germline V CDR1 and CDR2: SGHVS, FQNEAQ. This CDR3 contains 16 residues. Trimming shortened V by 0 bases and J by 0 bases, and 6 bases separated the two germline ends. CDR3 residues: CASSLAMYSGANVLTF. The CDR3 nucleotides read TGTGCCAGCAGCTTAGCCATGTACTCTGGGGCCAACGTCCTGACTTTC. Together with reference TRBV7-8 and TRBJ2-6, the CDR3 gives the full variable domain: GAGVSQSPRYKVAKRGQDVALRCDPISGHVSLFWYQQALGQGPEFLTYFQNEAQLDKSGLPSDRFFAERPEGSVSTLKIQRTQQEDSAVYLCASSLAMYSGANVLTFGAGSRLTVL.